This TCR beta chain was captured by sequencing in a study of early T cells in non-severe SARS-CoV-2 infection. TCRdb fed the 5' RACE reads into MiXCR, producing one record per CDR3 protein. The data show 70,000 or so distinct CDR3 sequences, around 13% seen once. CDR3 length: 16 amino acids. The trim removed 5 bases at V and 5 bases at J, leaving 8 bases unmatched. Germline V gives CDR1 MDHEN, CDR2 SYDVKM. This clonotype was seen many times. The sequenced sample was whole blood. The sequence came from an adult who was a healthcare worker with PCR-confirmed SARS-CoV-2 infection or an uninfected control (not recorded which). The V gene is TRBV28, the J gene TRBJ1-5, with TRBD1 matching over 11 bases. The CDR3 region is CASSGGTGGTDQPQHF. The CDR3 DNA sequence: TGTGCCAGCAGTGGAGGGACAGGGGGTACTGATCAGCCCCAGCATTTT.